This T cell receptor beta chain was documented in a study of blood T cells in healthy people across ages. Trimming at V came to 4 bases and at J to 0 bases, leaving 2 bases not matched to a gene. Per germline, CDR1 GTSNPN and CDR2 SVGIG (reference sequence). The CDR3 loop spans 13 amino acids. In regard to this clonotype: Its specificity is not known.

Through a sample-barcoded 5' primer and a J-beta primer mix, a second PCR was run for roughly 6 to 12 cycles. MiXCR, run by TCRdb on the 5' RACE reads, gives a single entry per CDR3 protein. The sample holds fewer than 1.5 million distinct CDR3 sequences, approximately 42% seen once. The study's findings and limits: More naive CD4+ cells and higher diversity were found in long-lived than in aged donors.

The sequence came from a woman under 30 in good health. The chain links TRBV30 to TRBJ1-1, with 7 nucleotides matching TRBD1. Sequencing was carried out using blood. Here the CDR3 reads CAWNRGMNTEAFF. The DNA for the CDR3 is TGTGCCTGGAACAGGGGTATGAACACTGAAGCTTTCTTT.